The following is a TCR beta chain sequence with its context. The DNA ends 3 residues before the CDR3 does, and the rest of the CDR3 is filled in from the germline J gene. The sample carries other DNA sequences with the same CDR3. The germline CDR1 and CDR2 sequences are SNHLY and FYNNEI. CDR3 length equals 18 residues. Trimming took 3 bases from V and 0 from J, leaving 15 bases between them. The data are from a study of T cells in women clearing cervical HPV infection. Profiling relied on immunoSEQ multiplex PCR, and the TCRdb table lists in-frame clones only, not all of them. This table holds around 46,000 clones.

The sequence was obtained from a woman aged 18 to 75 with a cervical HPV16 infection that either progressed to CIN3+ or cleared (not recorded which). V gene TRBV2 combines with J gene TRBJ1-6, with D perhaps TRBD1 (6 bases). Sequencing was done on a sample of blood buffy coat. The CDR3 region is CASSDTGHLSSYNSPLHF. CDR3 DNA, as far as it was read: TGTGCCAGCAGTGATACGGGACACCTAAGCTCCTATAATTCACCC.